These T cell receptor beta chains were read from a single sample in a study of T cell responses to AZD1222 COVID-19 vaccine. Produced via immunoSEQ multiplex PCR; TCRdb's table is partial and in-frame only. Of roughly 130,000 clones in the sample, 88% were seen once. The source was peripheral blood, collected on day 0 of MenACWY control vaccination. The receptors come from an adult in good health. Both conserved end residues are part of each CDR3. A D gene is named only where the DNA matches it firmly. The size entry is marked missing in some rows and otherwise reads once, few, many or a size class.

size,D,length,J,V,CDR3,DNA
NA,TRBD1,14,TRBJ1-5,TRBV7-3,CASSLGQGNQPQHF,TGTGCCAGCAGCTTGGGACAGGGCAATCAGCCCCAGCATTTT
NA,NA,13,TRBJ1-5,TRBV18,CASSPQGRQPQHF,TGTGCCAGCTCACCCCAGGGGAGACAGCCCCAGCATTTT
NA,NA,13,TRBJ2-1,TRBV14,CASSPRAHNEQFF,TGTGCCAGCAGCCCCCGGGCCCACAATGAGCAGTTCTTC
NA,NA,13,TRBJ2-7,TRBV7-3,CASSLAEGYEQYF,TGTGCCAGCAGCTTAGCTGAGGGCTACGAGCAGTACTTC
few,NA,17,TRBJ1-1,TRBV28,CASSQARIDIMNTEAFF,TGTGCCAGCAGCCAAGCCCGGATCGACATTATGAACACTGAAGCTTTCTTT
NA,NA,15,TRBJ2-7,TRBV28,CASSLPGAPSYEQYF,TGTGCCAGCAGTTTGCCAGGGGCCCCCTCCTACGAGCAGTACTTC
NA,NA,15,TRBJ1-1,TRBV28,CASYPDPFGNTEAFF,TGTGCCAGCTACCCCGACCCTTTCGGGAACACTGAAGCTTTCTTT
NA,NA,12,TRBJ2-7,TRBV5-1,CASSLEGNEQYF,TGCGCCAGCAGCTTGGAGGGCAACGAGCAGTACTTC
NA,NA,14,TRBJ2-4,TRBV9,CASSVTVTQDIQYF,TGTGCCAGCAGCGTGACGGTCACCCAGGACATTCAGTACTTC
NA,TRBD1,18,TRBJ2-2,TRBV5-4,CASSPGGTGAGSAGELFF,TGTGCCAGCAGCCCGGGGGGGACAGGGGCCGGATCGGCCGGGGAGCTGTTTTTT
NA,NA,13,TRBJ2-7,TRBV7-3,CASSFRGGYEQYF,TGTGCCAGCAGCTTCAGGGGAGGCTACGAGCAGTACTTC
few,NA,14,TRBJ1-2,TRBV2,CASSEFPTNYGYTF,TGTGCCAGCAGTGAATTCCCCACAAACTATGGCTACACCTTC
few,TRBD2,19,TRBJ2-7,TRBV5-1,CASSLERLAGGFLTYEQYF,TGCGCCAGCAGCTTGGAGAGGTTAGCGGGAGGGTTCTTGACCTACGAGCAGTACTTC
NA,TRBD1,16,TRBJ2-7,TRBV5-1,CASSSYETGGTNEQYF,TGCGCCAGCAGCTCTTACGAGACAGGGGGCACCAACGAGCAGTACTTC
NA,NA,12,TRBJ1-5,TRBV29-1,CSAAGPNQPQHF,TGCAGCGCCGCAGGGCCCAATCAGCCCCAGCATTTT
NA,NA,15,TRBJ2-1,TRBV14,CASSADLMRVDEQFF,TGTGCCAGCAGCGCCGACCTGATGCGCGTTGATGAGCAGTTCTTC
few,TRBD1,15,TRBJ1-2,TRBV24-1,CAPSPGTGYFYGYTF,TGTGCCCCGTCGCCGGGGACAGGGTATTTTTATGGCTACACCTTC
NA,NA,15,TRBJ1-1,TRBV9,CASSVEGVRNTEAFF,TGTGCCAGCAGCGTAGAAGGCGTACGGAACACTGAAGCTTTCTTT
NA,NA,15,TRBJ1-1,TRBV19,CASKGRGGGSTEAFF,TGTGCCAGTAAAGGCAGGGGAGGCGGCAGCACTGAAGCTTTCTTT
NA,NA,13,TRBJ1-6,TRBV6-5,CASSPQGISPLHF,TGTGCCAGCAGTCCCCAGGGAATTTCACCCCTCCACTTT
NA,NA,16,TRBJ2-3,TRBV7-9,CASSHPRLGSTDTQYF,TGTGCCAGCAGCCACCCTCGACTAGGTAGCACAGATACGCAGTATTTT
once,TRBD1,14,TRBJ1-2,TRBV11-2,CASSPDRTHYGYTF,TGTGCCAGCAGCCCGGACAGGACCCACTATGGCTACACCTTC
NA,TRBD1,14,TRBJ2-1,TRBV28,CASSLPGQINEQFF,TGTGCCAGCAGTTTGCCGGGACAGATAAATGAGCAGTTCTTC
NA,NA,13,TRBJ1-5,TRBV11-2,CASSLESAQPQHF,TGTGCCAGCAGCTTAGAATCTGCTCAGCCCCAGCATTTT
NA,TRBD1,16,TRBJ1-5,TRBV7-4,CASSSLGQGTNQPQHF,TGTGCCAGCAGCTCCCTTGGACAGGGCACGAATCAGCCCCAGCATTTT
NA,TRBD1,14,TRBJ1-6,TRBV6-2/TRBV6-3,CASSYTDRTHPLHF,TGTGCCAGCAGTTACACGGACAGGACCCACCCCCTCCACTTT
NA,TRBD1,14,TRBJ1-2,TRBV28,CASSSGQGIHGYTF,TGTGCCAGCAGTTCAGGACAGGGGATTCATGGCTACACCTTC
NA,NA,13,TRBJ1-2,TRBV30,CAWSVSVNYGYTF,TGTGCCTGGAGTGTGTCAGTTAACTATGGCTACACCTTC
NA,NA,12,TRBJ1-5,TRBV2,CASSEGKLPQHF,TGTGCCAGCAGTGAAGGAAAATTGCCCCAGCATTTT
NA,TRBD2,15,TRBJ2-3,TRBV30,CAWSVGLAGGDTQYF,TGTGCCTGGAGTGTCGGGCTAGCGGGAGGAGATACGCAGTATTTT
NA,TRBD2,15,TRBJ2-1,TRBV9,CASSVLAGNYNEQFF,TGTGCCAGCAGCGTTCTAGCGGGTAACTACAATGAGCAGTTCTTC
NA,NA,17,TRBJ2-6,TRBV3-1/TRBV3-2,CASSQDGGRSGANVLTF,TGTGCCAGCAGCCAAGATGGGGGGCGCTCTGGGGCCAACGTCCTGACTTTC
NA,TRBD2,15,TRBJ2-1,TRBV19,CASSIGSGRVDEQFF,TGTGCCAGTAGTATCGGTAGCGGGAGGGTCGATGAGCAGTTCTTC
NA,TRBD2,15,TRBJ2-3,TRBV28,CASKPPAGVGETQYF,TGTGCCAGCAAACCCCCAGCGGGAGTGGGTGAGACGCAGTATTTT
NA,NA,15,TRBJ1-4,TRBV30,CAWSRGRGINEKLFF,TGTGCCTGGAGTCGGGGGCGGGGGATTAATGAAAAACTGTTTTTT
NA,TRBD2,19,TRBJ2-5,TRBV4-2,CASSHDGEGGSLSEETQYF,TGTGCCAGCAGCCATGATGGTGAAGGCGGGAGTCTTTCCGAAGAGACCCAGTACTTC
once,NA,14,TRBJ2-7,TRBV5-6,CASSLAGALYEQYF,TGTGCCAGCAGCTTGGCGGGAGCTCTCTACGAGCAGTACTTC
NA,NA,14,TRBJ2-7,TRBV10-3,CAIGSLQETYEQYF,TGTGCCATCGGGTCCTTACAGGAAACCTACGAGCAGTACTTC
NA,NA,14,TRBJ2-1,TRBV6-4,CASSEGLTYNEQFF,TGTGCCAGCAGTGAGGGACTGACATACAATGAGCAGTTCTTC
NA,TRBD1,15,TRBJ1-2,TRBV7-2,CASSLTPDRGNGYTF,TGTGCCAGCAGCCTAACCCCGGACAGGGGAAACGGCTACACCTTC
NA,TRBD1,14,TRBJ2-7,TRBV9,CASSVGQGAYEQYF,TGTGCCAGCAGCGTAGGGCAGGGGGCGTACGAGCAGTACTTC
few,TRBD2,16,TRBJ2-2,TRBV5-1,CASSLDLAGVTGELFF,TGCGCCAGCAGCTTGGATCTAGCGGGAGTGACCGGGGAGCTGTTTTTT
NA,TRBD1,15,TRBJ1-2,TRBV3-1/TRBV3-2,CASSQRGTGYYGYTF,TGTGCCAGCAGCCAAAGGGGGACAGGCTACTATGGCTACACCTTC
once,NA,11,TRBJ1-1,TRBV2,CASIRVTEAFF,TGTGCCAGCATACGGGTCACTGAAGCTTTCTTT
NA,NA,15,TRBJ1-4,TRBV15,CATSRDQERNEKLFF,TGTGCCACCAGCAGAGATCAGGAGAGAAATGAAAAACTGTTTTTT
NA,NA,15,TRBJ2-7,TRBV5-4,CASSLAGIANYEQYF,TGTGCCAGCAGCTTGGCCGGAATAGCGAACTACGAGCAGTACTTC
NA,TRBD1,15,TRBJ1-5,TRBV28,CASSPTRTGGQPQHF,TGTGCCAGCAGTCCTACCCGGACAGGGGGTCAGCCCCAGCATTTT
NA,TRBD2,12,TRBJ2-3,TRBV5-4,CASSGRGDTQYF,TGTGCCAGTAGCGGGAGAGGAGATACGCAGTATTTT
NA,NA,15,TRBJ2-3,TRBV21-1,CPAGGNLLPQNTQYF,TGTCCAGCTGGCGGGAACTTACTGCCACAGAATACGCAGTATTTT
NA,TRBD2,15,TRBJ2-7,TRBV28,CASTASGSGSMKQYF,TGTGCCAGCACTGCTAGCGGGAGTGGGAGCATGAAGCAGTACTTC
NA,NA,11,TRBJ2-7,TRBV15,CATSGDYEQYF,TGTGCCACCAGCGGCGACTACGAGCAGTACTTC
few,TRBD2,15,TRBJ2-5,TRBV4-2,CASSSGGGDQETQYF,TGTGCCAGCAGCTCGGGAGGCGGGGACCAAGAGACCCAGTACTTC
NA,NA,13,TRBJ1-5,TRBV19,CASSIEAFQPQHF,TGTGCCAGTAGTATAGAAGCATTCCAGCCCCAGCATTTT
NA,NA,17,TRBJ1-6,TRBV3-1/TRBV3-2,CASSQDLPSSYNSPLHF,TGTGCCAGCAGCCAAGACCTCCCGAGCTCCTATAATTCACCCCTCCACTTT
NA,NA,12,TRBJ2-1,TRBV7-2,CASSLVAGRGFF,TGTGCCAGCAGCTTAGTTGCGGGTCGAGGGTTCTTC
NA,NA,13,TRBJ1-3,TRBV29-1,CSVDEGFGNTIYF,TGCAGCGTTGATGAGGGCTTTGGAAACACCATATATTTT
NA,NA,15,TRBJ2-5,TRBV28,CASSPRASRGETQYF,TGTGCCAGCAGTCCACGAGCGTCACGAGGGGAGACCCAGTACTTC